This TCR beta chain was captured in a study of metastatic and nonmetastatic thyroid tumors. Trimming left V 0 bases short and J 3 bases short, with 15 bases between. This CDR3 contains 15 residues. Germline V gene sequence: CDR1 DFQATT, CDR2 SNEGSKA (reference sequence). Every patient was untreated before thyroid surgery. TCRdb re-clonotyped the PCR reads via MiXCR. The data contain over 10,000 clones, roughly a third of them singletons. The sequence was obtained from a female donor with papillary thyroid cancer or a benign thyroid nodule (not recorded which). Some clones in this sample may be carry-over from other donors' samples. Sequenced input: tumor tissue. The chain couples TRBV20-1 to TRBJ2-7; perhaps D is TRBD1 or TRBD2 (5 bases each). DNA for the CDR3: TGCAGTGCTAGAGATAGGCAGGGACCTCTCTACGAGCAGTACTTC. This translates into CSARDRQGPLYEQYF.